Only a few counts were recorded for the clone carrying this T cell receptor (beta chain). Its target is not known. Sequencing used immunoSEQ v3. The data were produced by immunoSEQ multiplex PCR, yet TCRdb's version contains in-frame clones alone and is incomplete. The table lists 95,000 or so clones, approximately 65% of them singletons. This record belongs to a study of TIL therapy for anti-PD-1-resistant metastatic lung cancer. Overall study results and limits: Many TIL product clones were absent from baseline tumor, suggesting clonal contraction.

Time point described: pre-treatment sample, taken before nivolumab and TIL therapy. The tumor samples were excised metastases, mostly pleural nodules or supraclavicular lymph nodes. The sample consisted of tumor tissue, taken at baseline. The sequence came from a person aged 25-85 years with non-small cell lung cancer.

CDR3 residues: CASSTGQNTEAFF. CDR3 nucleotides: TGTGCCAGTAGTACCGGACAGAACACTGAAGCTTTCTTT. This chain joins TRBV19 and TRBJ1-1, with D possibly TRBD1 on 5 matching bases. V shed 4 bases and J shed 1 base, with 7 bases lying between them. CDR3 size: 13 residues. The germline V gene encodes CDR1 LNHDA and CDR2 SQIVND (reference sequence).